This T cell receptor beta chain was recovered during a study of T cell repertoires in cytomegalovirus infection. Deletions cut 5 bases from V and 2 bases from J, with 5 bases between. Germline CDR1 reads MDHEN; CDR2 reads SYDVKM. The CDR3 runs to 12 residues. Many counts were recorded for this clonotype. MiXCR, run by TCRdb on the reads, gives a single entry per CDR3 protein. The sample gives 200,000 to 300,000 distinct CDR3 sequences, roughly 15% of which show up once; 8.5% to 10% is in the top ten. Specimen: PBMCs. This clonotype was sampled from a human donor in good health (CMV status not recorded). Some clones in this sample may be carry-over from other donors' samples. The V call is TRBV28, the J call TRBJ2-3; D gene unclear. CDR3 sequence: CASSRITDTQYF. The DNA of the CDR3 is TGTGCCAGCAGTCGGATCACAGATACGCAGTATTTT.